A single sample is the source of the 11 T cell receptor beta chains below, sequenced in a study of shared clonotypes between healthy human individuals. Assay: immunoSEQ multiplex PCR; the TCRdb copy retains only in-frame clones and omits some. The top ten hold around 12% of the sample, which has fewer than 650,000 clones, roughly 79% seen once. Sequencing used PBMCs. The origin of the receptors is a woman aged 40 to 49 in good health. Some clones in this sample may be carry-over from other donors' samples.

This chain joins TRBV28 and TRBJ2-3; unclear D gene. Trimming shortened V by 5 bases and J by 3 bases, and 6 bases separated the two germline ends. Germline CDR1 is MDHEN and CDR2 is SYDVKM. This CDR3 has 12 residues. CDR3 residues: CASSAGTDTQYF. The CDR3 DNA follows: TGTGCCAGCAGTGCCGGGACAGATACGCAGTATTTT.

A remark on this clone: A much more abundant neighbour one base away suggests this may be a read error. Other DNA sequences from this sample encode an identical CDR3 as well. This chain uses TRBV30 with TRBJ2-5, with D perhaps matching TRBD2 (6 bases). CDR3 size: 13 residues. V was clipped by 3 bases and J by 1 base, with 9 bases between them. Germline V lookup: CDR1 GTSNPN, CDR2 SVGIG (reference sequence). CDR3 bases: TGTGCCTGGAGGCTGGGAGGCCAAGAGACCCAGTACTTC. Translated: CAWRLGGQETQYF.

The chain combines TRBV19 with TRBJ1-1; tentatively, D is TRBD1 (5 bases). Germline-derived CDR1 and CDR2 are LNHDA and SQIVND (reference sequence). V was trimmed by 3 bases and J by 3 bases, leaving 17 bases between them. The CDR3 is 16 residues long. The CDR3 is CASSIRGAGEYTEAFF. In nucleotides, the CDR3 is TGTGCCAGTAGTATTAGAGGGGCAGGTGAGTACACTGAAGCTTTCTTT.

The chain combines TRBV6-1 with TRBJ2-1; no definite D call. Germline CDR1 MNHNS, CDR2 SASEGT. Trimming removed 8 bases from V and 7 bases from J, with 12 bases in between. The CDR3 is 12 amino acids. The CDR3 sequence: CASSILGNEQFF. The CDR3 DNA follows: TGTGCCAGCTCGATCCTCGGAAATGAGCAGTTCTTC.

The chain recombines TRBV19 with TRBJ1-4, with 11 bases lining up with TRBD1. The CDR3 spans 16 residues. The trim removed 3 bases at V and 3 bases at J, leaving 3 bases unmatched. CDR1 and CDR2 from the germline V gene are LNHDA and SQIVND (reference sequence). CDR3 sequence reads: CASSMDRGRANEKLFF. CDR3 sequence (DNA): TGTGCCAGTAGTATGGACAGGGGGCGAGCTAATGAAAAACTGTTTTTT.

The CDR3 sequence: CASKPGQGLYEQYF. CDR3 bases: TGTGCCAGCAAGCCGGGACAGGGACTCTACGAGCAGTACTTC. This chain uses TRBV2 with TRBJ2-7; 9 nucleotides align to TRBD1. This CDR3 has 14 amino acids. The V and J ends lost 7 bases and 3 bases, in that order; junction bases with no gene match: 7. Germline V gene sequence: CDR1 SNHLY, CDR2 FYNNEI.

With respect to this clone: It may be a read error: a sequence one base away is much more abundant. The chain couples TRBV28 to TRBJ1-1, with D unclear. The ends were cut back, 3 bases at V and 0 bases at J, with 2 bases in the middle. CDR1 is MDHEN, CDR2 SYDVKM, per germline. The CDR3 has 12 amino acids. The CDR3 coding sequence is TGTGCCAGCAGTTTTATGAACACTGAAGCTTTCTTT. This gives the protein CASSFMNTEAFF.

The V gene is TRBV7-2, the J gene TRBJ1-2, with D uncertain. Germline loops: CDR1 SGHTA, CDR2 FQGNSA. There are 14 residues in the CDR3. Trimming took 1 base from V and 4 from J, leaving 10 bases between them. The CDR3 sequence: CASSLVGGLYGYTF. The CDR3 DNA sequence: TGTGCCAGCAGCTTAGTCGGCGGACTCTATGGCTACACCTTC. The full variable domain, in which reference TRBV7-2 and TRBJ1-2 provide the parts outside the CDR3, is GAGVSQSPSNKVTEKGKDVELRCDPISGHTALYWYRQSLGQGLEFLIYFQGNSAPDKSGLPSDRFSAERTGGSVSTLTIQRTQQEDSAVYLCASSLVGGLYGYTFGSGTRLTVV.

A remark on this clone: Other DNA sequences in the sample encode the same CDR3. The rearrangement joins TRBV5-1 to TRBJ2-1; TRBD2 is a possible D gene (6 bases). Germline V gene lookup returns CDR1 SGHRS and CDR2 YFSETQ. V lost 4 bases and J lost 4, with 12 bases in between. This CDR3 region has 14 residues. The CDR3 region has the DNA TGCGCCAGCAGCCTGGGACTCTCATACAATGAGCAGTTCTTC. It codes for CASSLGLSYNEQFF.

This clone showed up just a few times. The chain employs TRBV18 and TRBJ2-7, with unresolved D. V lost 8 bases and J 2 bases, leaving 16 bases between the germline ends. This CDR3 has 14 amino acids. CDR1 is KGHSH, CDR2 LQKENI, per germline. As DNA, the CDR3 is TGTGCCAGCGCAGAGGCCAGGCCCCCCTACGAGCAGTACTTC. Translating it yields CASAEARPPYEQYF.

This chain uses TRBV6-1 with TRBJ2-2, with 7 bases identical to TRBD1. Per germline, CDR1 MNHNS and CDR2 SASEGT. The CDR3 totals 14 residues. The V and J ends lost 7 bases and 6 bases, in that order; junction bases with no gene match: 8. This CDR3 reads CASKIPTGPGELFF. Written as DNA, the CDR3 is TGTGCCAGCAAGATCCCGACAGGGCCCGGGGAGCTGTTTTTT.